This T cell receptor beta chain was identified during a study of graft-versus-host responses after intestinal transplantation. Germline loops: CDR1 GTSNPN, CDR2 SVGIG (reference sequence). This CDR3 has 13 residues. Losses at the gene ends were 4 bases for V and 7 bases for J; bases not matched to a gene: 8. Clones were sequenced by immunoSEQ multiplex PCR, and TCRdb holds only the in-frame ones, with some missing. Among some 8,000 clones, around 97% were seen once, and the ten largest hold roughly 0.25%. The sequencing here drew on PBMCs, taken 23 days after intestinal transplant. The genes are TRBV30 and TRBJ1-1; the match to TRBD1 covers 8 bases. The TCR was taken from a human patient who received an intestinal transplant, so some T cells may come from the graft donor. This CDR3 reads CAWTGGASLEAFF. CDR3 DNA: TGTGCCTGGACAGGGGGCGCATCCCTTGAAGCTTTCTTT.